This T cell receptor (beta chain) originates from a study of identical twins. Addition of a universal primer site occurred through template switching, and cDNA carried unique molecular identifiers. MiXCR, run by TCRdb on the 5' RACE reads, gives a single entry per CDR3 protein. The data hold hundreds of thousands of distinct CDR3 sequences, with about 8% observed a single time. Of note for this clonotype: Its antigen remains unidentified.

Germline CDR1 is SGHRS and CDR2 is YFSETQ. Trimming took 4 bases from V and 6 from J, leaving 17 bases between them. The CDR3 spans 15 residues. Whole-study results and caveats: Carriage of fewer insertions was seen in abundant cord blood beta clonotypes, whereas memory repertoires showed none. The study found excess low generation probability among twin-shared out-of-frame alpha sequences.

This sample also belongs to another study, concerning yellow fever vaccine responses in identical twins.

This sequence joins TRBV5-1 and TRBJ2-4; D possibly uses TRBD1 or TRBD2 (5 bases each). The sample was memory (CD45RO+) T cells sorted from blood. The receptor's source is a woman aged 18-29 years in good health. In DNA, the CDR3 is TGCGCCAGCAGCCCCGGGGACGTGCTAATAAACATTCAGTACTTC. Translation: CASSPGDVLINIQYF.